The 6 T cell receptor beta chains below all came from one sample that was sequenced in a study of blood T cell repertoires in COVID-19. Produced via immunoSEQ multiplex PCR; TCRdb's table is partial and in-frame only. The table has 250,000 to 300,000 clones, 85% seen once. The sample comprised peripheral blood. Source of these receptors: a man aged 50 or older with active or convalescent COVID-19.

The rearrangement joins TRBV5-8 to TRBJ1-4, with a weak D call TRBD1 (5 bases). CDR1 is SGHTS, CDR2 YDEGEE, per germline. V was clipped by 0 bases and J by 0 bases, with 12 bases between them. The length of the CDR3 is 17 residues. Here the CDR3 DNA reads TGTGCCAGCAGCTTGGATTGGGGGGGGACAACTAATGAAAAACTGTTTTTT. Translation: CASSLDWGGTTNEKLFF.

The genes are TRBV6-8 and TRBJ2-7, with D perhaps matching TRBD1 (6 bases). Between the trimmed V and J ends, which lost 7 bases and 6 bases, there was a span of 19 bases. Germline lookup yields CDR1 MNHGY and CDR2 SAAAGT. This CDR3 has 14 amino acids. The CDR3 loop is CASTYPTRGGEQYF. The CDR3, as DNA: TGTGCCAGCACCTACCCGACCCGAGGGGGCGAGCAGTACTTC.

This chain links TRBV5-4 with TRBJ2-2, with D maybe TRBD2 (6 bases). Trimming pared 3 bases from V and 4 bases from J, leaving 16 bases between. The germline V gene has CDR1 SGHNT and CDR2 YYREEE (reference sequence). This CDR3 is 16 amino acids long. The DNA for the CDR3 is TGTGCCAGCAGCTGGAAAGGGAGGAGCGGCACCGGGGAGCTGTTTTTT. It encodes CASSWKGRSGTGELFF. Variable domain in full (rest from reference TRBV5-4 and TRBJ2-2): ETGVTQSPTHLIKTRGQQVTLRCSSQSGHNTVSWYQQALGQGPQFIFQYYREEENGRGNFPPRFSGLQFPNYSSELNVNALELDDSALYLCASSWKGRSGTGELFFGEGSRLTVL.

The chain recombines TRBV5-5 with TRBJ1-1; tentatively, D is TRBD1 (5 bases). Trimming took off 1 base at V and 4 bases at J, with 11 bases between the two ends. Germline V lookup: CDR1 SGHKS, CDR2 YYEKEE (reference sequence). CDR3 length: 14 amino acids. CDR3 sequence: CASSLSHGGTEAFF. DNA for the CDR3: TGTGCCAGCAGCTTGTCCCACGGGGGCACTGAAGCTTTCTTT.

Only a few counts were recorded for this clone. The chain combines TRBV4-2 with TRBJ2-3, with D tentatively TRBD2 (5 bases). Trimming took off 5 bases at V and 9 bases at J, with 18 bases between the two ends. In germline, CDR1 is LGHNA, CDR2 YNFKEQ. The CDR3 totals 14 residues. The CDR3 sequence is CASSGSARVPTQYF. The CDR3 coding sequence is TGTGCCAGCAGCGGGAGTGCGAGAGTCCCAACGCAGTATTTT.

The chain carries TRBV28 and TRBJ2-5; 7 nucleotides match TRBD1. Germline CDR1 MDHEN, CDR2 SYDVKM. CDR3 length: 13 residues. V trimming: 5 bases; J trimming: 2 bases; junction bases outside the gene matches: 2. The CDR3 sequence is CASSLGQQETQYF. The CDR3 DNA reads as TGTGCCAGCAGTCTGGGACAGCAAGAGACCCAGTACTTC.